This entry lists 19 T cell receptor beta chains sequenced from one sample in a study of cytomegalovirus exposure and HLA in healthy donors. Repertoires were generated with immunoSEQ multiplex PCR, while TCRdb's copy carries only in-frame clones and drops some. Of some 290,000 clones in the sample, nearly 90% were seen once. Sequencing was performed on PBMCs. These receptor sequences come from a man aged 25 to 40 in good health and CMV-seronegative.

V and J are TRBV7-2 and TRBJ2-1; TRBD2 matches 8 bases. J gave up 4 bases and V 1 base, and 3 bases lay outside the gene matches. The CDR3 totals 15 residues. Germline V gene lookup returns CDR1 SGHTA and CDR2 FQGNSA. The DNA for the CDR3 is TGTGCCAGCAGCTTAGATAGCGGGGCGTACAATGAGCAGTTCTTC. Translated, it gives CASSLDSGAYNEQFF. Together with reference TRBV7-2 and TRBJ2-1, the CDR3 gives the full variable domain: GAGVSQSPSNKVTEKGKDVELRCDPISGHTALYWYRQSLGQGLEFLIYFQGNSAPDKSGLPSDRFSAERTGGSVSTLTIQRTQQEDSAVYLCASSLDSGAYNEQFFGPGTRLTVL.

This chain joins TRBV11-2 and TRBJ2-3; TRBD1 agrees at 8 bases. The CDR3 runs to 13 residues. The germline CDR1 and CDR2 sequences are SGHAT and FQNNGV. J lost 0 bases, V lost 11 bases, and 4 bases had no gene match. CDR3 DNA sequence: TGTGCCGGAACAGGGGGTAGCACAGATACGCAGTATTTT. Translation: CAGTGGSTDTQYF.

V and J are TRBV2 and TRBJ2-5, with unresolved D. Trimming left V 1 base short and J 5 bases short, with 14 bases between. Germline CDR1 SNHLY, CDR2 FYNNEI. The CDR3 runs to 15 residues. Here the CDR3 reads CASSEVSRSLETQYF. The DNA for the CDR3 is TGTGCCAGCAGTGAAGTTTCTCGTAGCTTGGAGACCCAGTACTTC.

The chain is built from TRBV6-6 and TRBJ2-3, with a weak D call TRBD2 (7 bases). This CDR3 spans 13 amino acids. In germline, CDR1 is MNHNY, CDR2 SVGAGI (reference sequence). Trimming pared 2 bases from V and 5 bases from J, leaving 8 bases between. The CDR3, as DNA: TGTGCCAGCAGTTACAGGGGGGGAGATACGCAGTATTTT. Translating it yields CASSYRGGDTQYF.

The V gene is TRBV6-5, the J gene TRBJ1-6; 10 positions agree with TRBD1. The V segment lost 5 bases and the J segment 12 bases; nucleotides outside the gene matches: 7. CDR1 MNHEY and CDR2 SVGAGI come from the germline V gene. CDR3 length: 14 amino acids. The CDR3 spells CASSLGQGQLPLHF. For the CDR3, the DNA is TGTGCCAGCAGTCTGGGACAGGGGCAGTTACCCCTCCACTTT.

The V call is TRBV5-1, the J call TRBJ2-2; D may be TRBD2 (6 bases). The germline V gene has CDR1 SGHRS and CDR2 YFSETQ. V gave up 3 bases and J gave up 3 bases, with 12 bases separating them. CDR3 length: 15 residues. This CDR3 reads CASSSAGTHTGELFF. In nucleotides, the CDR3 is TGCGCCAGCAGCTCGGCCGGGACTCACACCGGGGAGCTGTTTTTT.

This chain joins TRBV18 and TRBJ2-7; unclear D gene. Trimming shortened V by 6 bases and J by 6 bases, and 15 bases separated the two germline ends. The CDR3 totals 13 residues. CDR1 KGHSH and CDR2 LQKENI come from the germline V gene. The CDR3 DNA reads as TGTGCCAGCTCCCCGTCACAGTTGACCGAGCAGTACTTC. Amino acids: CASSPSQLTEQYF.

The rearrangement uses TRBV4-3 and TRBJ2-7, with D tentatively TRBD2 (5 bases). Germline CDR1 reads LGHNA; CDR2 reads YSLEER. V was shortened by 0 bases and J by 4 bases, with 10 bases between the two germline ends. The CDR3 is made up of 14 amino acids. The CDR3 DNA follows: TGCGCCAGCAGCCAAGATTACGGGGATTACGAGCAGTACTTC. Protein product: CASSQDYGDYEQYF.

The DNA for the CDR3 is TGTGCCATCAGTGATGCAGGGTACTATGGCTACACCTTC. Its protein product is CAISDAGYYGYTF. The chain combines TRBV10-3 with TRBJ1-2; D might be TRBD1 (5 bases). The CDR3 extends over 13 amino acids. Trimming cost V 3 bases and J 3 bases, with 8 bases left between them. The V gene's germline CDR1 is ENHRY and CDR2 SYGVKD.

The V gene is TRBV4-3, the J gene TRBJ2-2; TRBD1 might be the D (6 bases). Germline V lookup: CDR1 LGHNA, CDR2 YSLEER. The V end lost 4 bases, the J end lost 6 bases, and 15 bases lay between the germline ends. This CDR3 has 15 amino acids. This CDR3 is CASSLETGYPGELFF. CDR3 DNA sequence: TGCGCCAGCAGCCTTGAAACAGGGTATCCCGGGGAGCTGTTTTTT.

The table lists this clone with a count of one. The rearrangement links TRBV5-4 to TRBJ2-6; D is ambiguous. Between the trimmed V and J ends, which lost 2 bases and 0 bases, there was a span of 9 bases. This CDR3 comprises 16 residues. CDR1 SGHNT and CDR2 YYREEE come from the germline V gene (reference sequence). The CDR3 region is CASSLVSGSGANVLTF. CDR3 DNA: TGTGCCAGCAGCTTAGTATCGGGCTCTGGGGCCAACGTCCTGACTTTC.

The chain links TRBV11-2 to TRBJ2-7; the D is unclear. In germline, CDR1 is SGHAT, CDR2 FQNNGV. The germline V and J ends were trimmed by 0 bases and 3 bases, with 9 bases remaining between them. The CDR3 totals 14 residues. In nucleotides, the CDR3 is TGTGCCAGCAGCTTAGATGATGAGTACTACGAGCAGTACTTC. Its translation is CASSLDDEYYEQYF.

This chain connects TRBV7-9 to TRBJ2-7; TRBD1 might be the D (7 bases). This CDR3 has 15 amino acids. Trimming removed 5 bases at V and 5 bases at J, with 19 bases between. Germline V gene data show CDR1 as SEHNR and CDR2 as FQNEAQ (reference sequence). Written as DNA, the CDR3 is TGTGCCAGCAGCCCTCTAGGCCAGGGGGGTAACGAGCAGTACTTC. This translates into CASSPLGQGGNEQYF.

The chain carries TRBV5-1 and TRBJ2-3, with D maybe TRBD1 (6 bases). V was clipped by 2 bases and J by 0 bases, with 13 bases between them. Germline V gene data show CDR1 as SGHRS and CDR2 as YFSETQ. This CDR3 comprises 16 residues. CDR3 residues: CASSFTTGRSTDTQYF. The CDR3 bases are TGCGCCAGCAGCTTTACGACAGGCAGGAGCACAGATACGCAGTATTTT.

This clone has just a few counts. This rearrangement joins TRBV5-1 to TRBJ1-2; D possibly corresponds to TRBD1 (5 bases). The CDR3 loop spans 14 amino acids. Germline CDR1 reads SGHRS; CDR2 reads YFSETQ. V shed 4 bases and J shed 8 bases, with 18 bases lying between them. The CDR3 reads CASSQDPQGWGYTF. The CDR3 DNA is TGCGCCAGCAGCCAAGATCCCCAGGGTTGGGGCTACACCTTC.

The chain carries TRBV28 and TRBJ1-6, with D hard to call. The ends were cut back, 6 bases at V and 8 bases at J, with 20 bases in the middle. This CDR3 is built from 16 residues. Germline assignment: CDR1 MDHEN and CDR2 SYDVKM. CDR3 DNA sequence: TGTGCCAGCAGCCTCGGTAGCGGGTCCGGCTATTCACCCCTCCACTTT. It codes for CASSLGSGSGYSPLHF.

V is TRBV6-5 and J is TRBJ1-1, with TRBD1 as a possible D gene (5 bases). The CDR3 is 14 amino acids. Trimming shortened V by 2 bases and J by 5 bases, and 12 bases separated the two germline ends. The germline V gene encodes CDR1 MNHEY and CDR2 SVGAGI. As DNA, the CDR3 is TGTGCCAGCAGTTACGGGGCAGGGAAGACTGAAGCTTTCTTT. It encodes CASSYGAGKTEAFF.

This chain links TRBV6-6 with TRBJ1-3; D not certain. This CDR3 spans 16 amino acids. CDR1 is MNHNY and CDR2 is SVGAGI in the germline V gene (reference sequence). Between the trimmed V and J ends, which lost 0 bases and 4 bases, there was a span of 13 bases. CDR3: CASSYSNSVAGNTIYF. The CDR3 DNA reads TGTGCCAGCAGTTACTCGAATTCGGTCGCCGGAAACACCATATATTTT.

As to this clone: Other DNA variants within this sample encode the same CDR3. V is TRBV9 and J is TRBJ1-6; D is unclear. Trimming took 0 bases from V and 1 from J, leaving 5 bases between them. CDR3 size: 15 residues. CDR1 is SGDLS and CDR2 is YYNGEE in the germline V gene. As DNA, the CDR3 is TGTGCCAGCAGCGTAGGCAGTTCCTATAATTCACCCCTCCACTTT. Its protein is CASSVGSSYNSPLHF.